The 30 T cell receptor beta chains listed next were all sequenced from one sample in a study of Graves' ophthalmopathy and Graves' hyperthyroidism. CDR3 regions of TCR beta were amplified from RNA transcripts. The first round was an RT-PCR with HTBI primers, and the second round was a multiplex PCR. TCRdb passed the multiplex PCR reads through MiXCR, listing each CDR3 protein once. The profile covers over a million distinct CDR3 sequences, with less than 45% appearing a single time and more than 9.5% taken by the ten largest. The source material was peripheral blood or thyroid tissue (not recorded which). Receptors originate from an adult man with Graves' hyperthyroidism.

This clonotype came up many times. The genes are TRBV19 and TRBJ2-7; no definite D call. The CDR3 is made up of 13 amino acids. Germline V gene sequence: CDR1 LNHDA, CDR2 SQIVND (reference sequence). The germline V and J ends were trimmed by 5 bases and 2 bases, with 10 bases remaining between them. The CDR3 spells CASSSQATYEQYF. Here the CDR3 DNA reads TGTGCCAGTAGTTCCCAGGCGACCTACGAGCAGTACTTC.

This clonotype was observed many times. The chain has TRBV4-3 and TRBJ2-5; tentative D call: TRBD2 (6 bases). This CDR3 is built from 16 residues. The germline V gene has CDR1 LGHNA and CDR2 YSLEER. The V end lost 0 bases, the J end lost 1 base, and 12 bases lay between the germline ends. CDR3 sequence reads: CASSQEGGERQETQYF. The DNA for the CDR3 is TGCGCCAGCAGCCAAGAGGGCGGGGAGCGCCAAGAGACCCAGTACTTC.

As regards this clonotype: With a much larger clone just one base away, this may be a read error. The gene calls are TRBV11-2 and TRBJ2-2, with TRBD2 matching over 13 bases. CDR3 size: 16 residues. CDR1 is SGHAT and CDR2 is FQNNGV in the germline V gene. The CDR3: CAGSPGLAGVAGELFF. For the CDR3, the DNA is TGTGCCGGCAGCCCCGGACTAGCGGGAGTGGCCGGGGAGCTGTTTTTT.

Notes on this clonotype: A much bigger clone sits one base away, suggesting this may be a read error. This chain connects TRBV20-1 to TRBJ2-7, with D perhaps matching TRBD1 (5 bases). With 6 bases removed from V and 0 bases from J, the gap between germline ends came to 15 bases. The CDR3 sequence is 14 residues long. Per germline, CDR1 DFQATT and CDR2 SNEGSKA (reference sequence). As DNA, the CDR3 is TGCAGTGCCCATTGGACACGGAGCTCCTACGAGCAGTACTTC. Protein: CSAHWTRSSYEQYF.

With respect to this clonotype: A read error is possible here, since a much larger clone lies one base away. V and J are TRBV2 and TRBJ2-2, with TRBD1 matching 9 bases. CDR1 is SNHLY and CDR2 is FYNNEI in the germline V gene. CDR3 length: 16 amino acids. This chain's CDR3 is CASSEGQGAITGKLFF. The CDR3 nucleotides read TGTGCCAGCAGTGAGGGACAGGGAGCTATTACCGGGAAGCTGTTTTTT.

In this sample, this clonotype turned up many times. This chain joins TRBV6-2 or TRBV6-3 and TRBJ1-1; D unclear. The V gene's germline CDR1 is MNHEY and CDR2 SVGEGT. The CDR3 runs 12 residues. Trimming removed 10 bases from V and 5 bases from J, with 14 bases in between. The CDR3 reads CAKKGRATEAFF. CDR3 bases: TGTGCCAAAAAGGGAAGGGCAACTGAAGCTTTCTTT.

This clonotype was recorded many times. CDR3 loop: CATAPGQLNTEAFF. CDR3 nucleotide sequence: TGTGCCACGGCACCCGGACAGCTGAACACTGAAGCTTTCTTT. The chain combines TRBV10-3 with TRBJ1-1, with D tentatively TRBD1 (6 bases). Trimming left V 10 bases short and J 0 bases short, with 15 bases between. Looked up from germline, CDR1 is ENHRY and CDR2 is SYGVKD. The CDR3 runs to 14 residues.

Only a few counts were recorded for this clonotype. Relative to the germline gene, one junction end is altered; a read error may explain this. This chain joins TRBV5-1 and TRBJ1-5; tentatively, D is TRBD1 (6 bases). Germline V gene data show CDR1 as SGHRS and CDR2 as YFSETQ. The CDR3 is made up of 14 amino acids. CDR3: CASSPGAGNQPQHF. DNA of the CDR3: TGTGCCAGCAGCCCAGGGGCAGGCAATCAGCCCCAGCATTTT. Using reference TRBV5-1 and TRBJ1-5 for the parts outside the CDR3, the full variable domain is KAGVTQTPRYLIKTRGQQVTLSCSPISGHRSVSWYQQTPGQGLQFLFEYFSETQRNKGNFPGRFSGRQFSNSRSEMNVSTLELGDSALYLCASSPGAGNQPQHFGDGTRLSIL.

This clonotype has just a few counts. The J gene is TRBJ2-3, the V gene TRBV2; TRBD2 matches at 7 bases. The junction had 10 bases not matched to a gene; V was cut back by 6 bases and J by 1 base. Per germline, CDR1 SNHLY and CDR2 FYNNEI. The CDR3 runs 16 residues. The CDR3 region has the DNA TGTGCCAGCAGGAAGCTCGGAACTAGCGGCACAGATACGCAGTATTTT. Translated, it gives CASRKLGTSGTDTQYF.

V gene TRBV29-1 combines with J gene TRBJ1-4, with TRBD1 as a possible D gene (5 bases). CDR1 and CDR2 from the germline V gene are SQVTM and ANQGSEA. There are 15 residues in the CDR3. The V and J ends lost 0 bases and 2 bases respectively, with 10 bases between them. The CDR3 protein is CSVEDIGGTNEKLFF. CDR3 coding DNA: TGCAGCGTTGAAGACATTGGGGGTACTAATGAAAAACTGTTTTTT.

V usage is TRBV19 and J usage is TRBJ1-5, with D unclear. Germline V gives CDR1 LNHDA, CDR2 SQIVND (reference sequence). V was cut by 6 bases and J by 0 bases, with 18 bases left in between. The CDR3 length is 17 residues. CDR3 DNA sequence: TGTGCCAGTAGAAGCGGCCAAGCCTCATATAGCAATCAGCCCCAGCATTTT. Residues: CASRSGQASYSNQPQHF.

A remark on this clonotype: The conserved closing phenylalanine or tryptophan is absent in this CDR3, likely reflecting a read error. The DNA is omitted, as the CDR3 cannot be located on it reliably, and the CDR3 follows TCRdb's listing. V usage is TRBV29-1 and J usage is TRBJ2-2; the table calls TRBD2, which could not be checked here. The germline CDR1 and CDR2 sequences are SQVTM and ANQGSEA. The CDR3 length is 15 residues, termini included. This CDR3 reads CSVRPGTSGNRGAVV.

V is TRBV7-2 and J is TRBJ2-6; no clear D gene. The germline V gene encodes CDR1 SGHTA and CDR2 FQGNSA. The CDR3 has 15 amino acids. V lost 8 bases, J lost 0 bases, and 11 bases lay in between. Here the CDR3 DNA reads TGTGCCAGCGGCAAGGTGATCTCTGGGGCCAACGTCCTGACTTTC. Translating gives CASGKVISGANVLTF.

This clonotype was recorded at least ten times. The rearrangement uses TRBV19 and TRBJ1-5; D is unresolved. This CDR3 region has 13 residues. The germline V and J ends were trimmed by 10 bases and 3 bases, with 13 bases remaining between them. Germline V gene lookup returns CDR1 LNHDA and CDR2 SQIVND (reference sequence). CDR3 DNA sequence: TGTGCCACGCGAGAGGCGGACAATCAGCCCCAGCATTTT. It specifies CATREADNQPQHF.

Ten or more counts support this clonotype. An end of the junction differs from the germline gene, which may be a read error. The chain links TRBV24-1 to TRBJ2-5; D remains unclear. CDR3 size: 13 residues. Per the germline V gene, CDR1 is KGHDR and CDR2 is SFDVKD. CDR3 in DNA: TGTGCCACCGGTGACCATGGAAAAGAGACCCAGTACTTC. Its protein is CATGDHGKETQYF.

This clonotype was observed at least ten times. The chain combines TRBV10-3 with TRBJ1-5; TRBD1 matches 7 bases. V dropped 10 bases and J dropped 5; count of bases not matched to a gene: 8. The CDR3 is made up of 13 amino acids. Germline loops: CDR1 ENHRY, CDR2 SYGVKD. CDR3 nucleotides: TGTGCCACCAGACAGGGTTCAGATCAGCCCCAGCATTTT. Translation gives CATRQGSDQPQHF.

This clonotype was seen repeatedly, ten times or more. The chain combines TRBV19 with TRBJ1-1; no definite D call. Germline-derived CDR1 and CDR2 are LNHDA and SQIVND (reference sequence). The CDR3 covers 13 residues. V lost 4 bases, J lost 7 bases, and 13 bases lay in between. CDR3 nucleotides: TGTGCCAGTAGTACACTTCTGACTTTTGAAGCTTTCTTT. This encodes CASSTLLTFEAFF.

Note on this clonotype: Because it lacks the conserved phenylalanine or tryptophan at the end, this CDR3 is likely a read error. CDR3 coding DNA: TGTGCCAGCAGGACTCCGGGACAGGGGGTTCTCGAGCAGTACCTC. It yields the protein CASRTPGQGVLEQYL. The J gene is TRBJ2-7, the V gene TRBV7-2, with 11 bases aligning to TRBD1. The CDR3 runs 15 residues. Germline V lookup: CDR1 SGHTA, CDR2 FQGNSA. The J segment lost 6 bases and the V segment lost 6 bases, leaving 10 bases of the junction unmatched.

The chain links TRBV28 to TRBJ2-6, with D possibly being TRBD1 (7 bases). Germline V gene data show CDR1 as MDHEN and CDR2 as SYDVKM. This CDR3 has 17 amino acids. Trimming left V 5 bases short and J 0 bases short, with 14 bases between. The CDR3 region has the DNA TGTGCCAGCAGTCCTCAGGGGGGCAGCTCTGGGGCCAACGTCCTGACTTTC. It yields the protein CASSPQGGSSGANVLTF.

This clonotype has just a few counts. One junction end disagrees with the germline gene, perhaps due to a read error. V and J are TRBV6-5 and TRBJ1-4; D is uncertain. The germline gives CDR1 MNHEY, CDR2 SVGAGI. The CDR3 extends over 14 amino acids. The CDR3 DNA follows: TGTGCCAGCAGTCACTCGTTCCCGAATTTGGTACTGTTTTTT. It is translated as CASSHSFPNLVLFF.

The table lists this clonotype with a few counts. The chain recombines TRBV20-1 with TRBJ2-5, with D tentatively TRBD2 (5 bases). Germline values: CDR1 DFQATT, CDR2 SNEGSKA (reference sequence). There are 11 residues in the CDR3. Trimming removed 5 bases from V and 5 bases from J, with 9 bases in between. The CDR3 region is CSAVTGETQYF. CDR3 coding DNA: TGCAGTGCTGTGACGGGGGAGACCCAGTACTTC.

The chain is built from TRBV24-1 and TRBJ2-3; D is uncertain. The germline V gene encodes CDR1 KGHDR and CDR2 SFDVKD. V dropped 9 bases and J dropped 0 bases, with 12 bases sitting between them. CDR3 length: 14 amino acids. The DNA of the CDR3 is TGTGCCACCTCTACCCTTTGGAGCACAGATACGCAGTATTTT. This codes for CATSTLWSTDTQYF.

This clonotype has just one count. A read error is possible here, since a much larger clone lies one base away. CDR3 residues: CASNYYNQPQHF. CDR3 in DNA: TGTGCCAGTAATTACTACAATCAGCCCCAGCATTTT. The chain joins TRBV19 to TRBJ1-5; no definite D call. Per germline, CDR1 LNHDA and CDR2 SQIVND (reference sequence). V lost 7 bases and J lost 3, with 7 bases in between. The length of the CDR3 is 12 residues.

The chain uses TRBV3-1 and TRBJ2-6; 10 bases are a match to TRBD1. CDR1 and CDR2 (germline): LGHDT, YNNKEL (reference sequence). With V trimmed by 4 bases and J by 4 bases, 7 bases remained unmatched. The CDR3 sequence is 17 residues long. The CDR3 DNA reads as TGTGCCAGCAGCCCCGGGGACAGGGGTTCCGGGGCCAACGTCCTGACTTTC. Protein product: CASSPGDRGSGANVLTF.

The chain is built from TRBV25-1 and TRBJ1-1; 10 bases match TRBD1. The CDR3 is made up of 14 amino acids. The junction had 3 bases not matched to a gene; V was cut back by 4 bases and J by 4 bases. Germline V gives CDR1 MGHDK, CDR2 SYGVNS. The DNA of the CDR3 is TGTGCCAGCAGTGGATGGACAGGGGGCACTGAAGCTTTCTTT. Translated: CASSGWTGGTEAFF.

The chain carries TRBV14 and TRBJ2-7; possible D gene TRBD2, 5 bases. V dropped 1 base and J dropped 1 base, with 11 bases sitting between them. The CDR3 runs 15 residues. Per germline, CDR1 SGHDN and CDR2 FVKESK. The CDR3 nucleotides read TGTGCCAGCAGCCAAGGTCGGGGAAATTCCTACGAGCAGTACTTC. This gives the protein CASSQGRGNSYEQYF.

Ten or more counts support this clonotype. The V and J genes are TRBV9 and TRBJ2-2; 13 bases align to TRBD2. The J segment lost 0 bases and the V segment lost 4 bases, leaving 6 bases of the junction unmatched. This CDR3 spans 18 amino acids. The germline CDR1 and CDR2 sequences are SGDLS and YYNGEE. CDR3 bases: TGTGCCAGCAGCCCGGGGGGACTAGCGGGGTCGAACACCGGGGAGCTGTTTTTT. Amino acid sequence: CASSPGGLAGSNTGELFF.

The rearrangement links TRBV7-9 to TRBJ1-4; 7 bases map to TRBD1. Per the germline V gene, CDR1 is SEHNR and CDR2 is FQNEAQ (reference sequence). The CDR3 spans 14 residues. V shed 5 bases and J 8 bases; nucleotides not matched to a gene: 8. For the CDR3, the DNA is TGTGCCAGCAGCCAAATGTCACAGGGGGAAAAACTGTTTTTT. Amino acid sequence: CASSQMSQGEKLFF.

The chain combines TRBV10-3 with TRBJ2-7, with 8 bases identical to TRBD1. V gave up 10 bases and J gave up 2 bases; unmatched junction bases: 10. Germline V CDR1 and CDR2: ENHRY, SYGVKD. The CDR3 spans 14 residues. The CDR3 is CASRKDRDPYEQYF. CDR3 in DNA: TGTGCCAGCAGGAAGGACAGGGATCCCTACGAGCAGTACTTC.

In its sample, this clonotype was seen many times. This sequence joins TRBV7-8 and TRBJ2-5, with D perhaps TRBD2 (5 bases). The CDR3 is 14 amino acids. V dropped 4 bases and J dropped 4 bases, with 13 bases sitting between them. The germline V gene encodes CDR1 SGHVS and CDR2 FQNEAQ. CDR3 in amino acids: CASSYLRDGETQYF. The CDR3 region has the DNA TGTGCCAGCAGCTACCTCCGGGATGGAGAGACCCAGTACTTC. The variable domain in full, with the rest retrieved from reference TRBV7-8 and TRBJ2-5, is GAGVSQSPRYKVAKRGQDVALRCDPISGHVSLFWYQQALGQGPEFLTYFQNEAQLDKSGLPSDRFFAERPEGSVSTLKIQRTQQEDSAVYLCASSYLRDGETQYFGPGTRLLVL.